Listed below are T cell receptor beta chains from one sample, sequenced in a study of cytomegalovirus exposure and HLA in healthy donors. The repertoire was sequenced with immunoSEQ multiplex PCR; TCRdb's copy has only in-frame clones and lacks some. Here the sample spans over 70,000 clones, approximately 68% being singletons. The sample taken for sequencing was PBMCs. Receptor source: a woman between 45 and 65 years old in good health and CMV-seropositive. The CDR3 runs from the conserved cysteine through the conserved F or W. Each record gives: D gene, V gene, clone size, J gene, CDR3 DNA, CDR3 protein. The D gene is left open where the match is weak. Some rows mark clone size as missing; the rest say once, few, many or name a class of expanded clone.

d_gene: .; v_gene: TRBV7-2; abundance: .; j_gene: TRBJ2-4; CDR3nt: TGTGCCAGCAGCTTAAGCTCGGACAGCAAAAACATTCAGTACTTC; CDR3aa: CASSLSSDSKNIQYF
d_gene: .; v_gene: TRBV27; abundance: .; j_gene: TRBJ2-2; CDR3nt: TGTGCCAGCAGTTTATCGAACAGTCACACCGGGGAGCTGTTTTTT; CDR3aa: CASSLSNSHTGELFF
d_gene: .; v_gene: TRBV7-3; abundance: once; j_gene: TRBJ2-1; CDR3nt: TGTGCCAGCAGCCTCCGGGACAACTCCTACAATGAGCAGTTCTTC; CDR3aa: CASSLRDNSYNEQFF
d_gene: TRBD2; v_gene: TRBV5-1; abundance: .; j_gene: TRBJ2-1; CDR3nt: TGCGCCAGCAGCTTGGGTACGGGGGGGCATTTCTCCTACAATGAGCAGTTCTTC; CDR3aa: CASSLGTGGHFSYNEQFF
d_gene: TRBD1; v_gene: TRBV5-1; abundance: .; j_gene: TRBJ1-1; CDR3nt: TGCGCCAGCAGCTCCCAGGGGGGAACTGAAGCTTTCTTT; CDR3aa: CASSSQGGTEAFF
d_gene: .; v_gene: TRBV28; abundance: .; j_gene: TRBJ2-1; CDR3nt: TGTGCCAGCAGTTTTCGTCGGGGATCCCTAATCAATGAGCAGTTCTTC; CDR3aa: CASSFRRGSLINEQFF
d_gene: .; v_gene: TRBV28; abundance: .; j_gene: TRBJ1-2; CDR3nt: TGTGCCAGCAGTTTTTCGGGGGGCGGCTATGGCTACACCTTC; CDR3aa: CASSFSGGGYGYTF
d_gene: .; v_gene: TRBV28; abundance: .; j_gene: TRBJ1-5; CDR3nt: TGTGCCAGCAGTTTTGGTCGGTTGTATAGCAATCAGCCCCAGCATTTT; CDR3aa: CASSFGRLYSNQPQHF
d_gene: TRBD1; v_gene: TRBV19; abundance: .; j_gene: TRBJ2-2; CDR3nt: TGTGCCAGTAGTATAGTGGCAGGGGGTGCCGGGGAGCTGTTTTTT; CDR3aa: CASSIVAGGAGELFF
d_gene: .; v_gene: TRBV14; abundance: few; j_gene: TRBJ1-1; CDR3nt: TGTGCCAGCAGCCAAACTAGGGAGTACACTGAAGCTTTCTTT; CDR3aa: CASSQTREYTEAFF
d_gene: .; v_gene: TRBV10-3; abundance: .; j_gene: TRBJ2-2; CDR3nt: TGTGCCGCAGGGGCGAACACCGGGGAGCTGTTTTTT; CDR3aa: CAAGANTGELFF
d_gene: .; v_gene: TRBV2; abundance: .; j_gene: TRBJ1-6; CDR3nt: TGTGCCAGCAGTGAAACAGGGTGGGGATCACCCCTCCACTTT; CDR3aa: CASSETGWGSPLHF
d_gene: .; v_gene: TRBV10-2; abundance: few; j_gene: TRBJ2-5; CDR3nt: TGCGCCAGCTCCCCGGGGGTGAAGACCCAGTACTTC; CDR3aa: CASSPGVKTQYF
d_gene: .; v_gene: TRBV29-1; abundance: few; j_gene: TRBJ2-6; CDR3nt: TGCAGCGTCTACAGCTTCTCTGGGGCCAACGTCCTGACTTTC; CDR3aa: CSVYSFSGANVLTF
d_gene: TRBD2; v_gene: TRBV7-9; abundance: .; j_gene: TRBJ2-7; CDR3nt: TGTGCCAGCAGCTCGGGACTAGCGGGGGGCTACGAGCAGTACTTC; CDR3aa: CASSSGLAGGYEQYF
d_gene: TRBD1; v_gene: TRBV28; abundance: .; j_gene: TRBJ1-3; CDR3nt: TGTGCCAGCAGCTCTCATACCGGGACAGGGGGCGGAAACACCATATATTTT; CDR3aa: CASSSHTGTGGGNTIYF
d_gene: TRBD1; v_gene: TRBV6-5; abundance: .; j_gene: TRBJ1-6; CDR3nt: TGTGCCAGCAGTCCTGACAGGGGGCATAATTCACCCCTCCACTTT; CDR3aa: CASSPDRGHNSPLHF
d_gene: .; v_gene: TRBV19; abundance: .; j_gene: TRBJ1-1; CDR3nt: TGTGCCAGTAGTCTGAACAGGATTTCTGGGGGGGACACTGAAGCTTTCTTT; CDR3aa: CASSLNRISGGDTEAFF
d_gene: .; v_gene: TRBV28; abundance: .; j_gene: TRBJ2-3; CDR3nt: TGTGCCAGCAGTTTGAGGACAGATACGCAGTATTTT; CDR3aa: CASSLRTDTQYF
d_gene: TRBD1; v_gene: TRBV2; abundance: .; j_gene: TRBJ2-1; CDR3nt: TGTGCCAGCAGTGGCGTAGGGACAGGGGTCGAGAATGAGCAGTTCTTC; CDR3aa: CASSGVGTGVENEQFF
d_gene: .; v_gene: TRBV19; abundance: few; j_gene: TRBJ2-3; CDR3nt: TGTGCCAGCGCGGAGGAGGGAGCTGCAGATACGCAGTATTTT; CDR3aa: CASAEEGAADTQYF
d_gene: TRBD1; v_gene: TRBV11-2; abundance: .; j_gene: TRBJ2-1; CDR3nt: TGTGCCAGCAGCGCCCGACAGGGGTACAATGAGCAGTTCTTC; CDR3aa: CASSARQGYNEQFF
d_gene: .; v_gene: TRBV30; abundance: few; j_gene: TRBJ2-3; CDR3nt: TGTGCCTGGAGTGAAACGGGTAGCACAGATACGCAGTATTTT; CDR3aa: CAWSETGSTDTQYF